This T cell receptor beta chain derives from a study of T cell changes during pregnancy in multiple sclerosis. Libraries were prepared by immunoSEQ multiplex PCR; TCRdb keeps only in-frame clonotypes and omits some of them. This sample has approximately 37,000 clones; about 95% occur once, and the top ten carry 1.7%. This TCR came from a female donor with multiple sclerosis, enrolled in a pregnancy study. The sample in question was peripheral blood, obtained in the third trimester of pregnancy.

The CDR3, as DNA: TGTGCCAGCAGTGGGACAGGGGAAGGCTACACCTTC. Encoded protein: CASSGTGEGYTF. This chain uses TRBV6-5 with TRBJ1-2; 10 nucleotides align to TRBD1. The germline CDR1 and CDR2 sequences are MNHEY and SVGAGI. V was clipped by 5 bases and J by 8 bases; unmatched bases: 2. The CDR3 consists of 12 residues.